What follows describes a single T cell receptor (beta chain). These data come from a study of blood T cells in healthy people across ages. Sample-barcoded 5' priming and a J-beta primer mix drove a second PCR of 7 to 11 cycles. Via MiXCR, TCRdb re-called the 5' RACE reads, giving one row per CDR3 protein. The sample has around 800,000 distinct CDR3 sequences; approximately 24% are singletons. J gave up 1 base and V 6 bases, and 5 bases lay outside the gene matches. This CDR3 comprises 14 residues. Germline assignment: CDR1 MNHNS and CDR2 SASEGT. These same records also appear under a second study, on T cells of mothers and their children. This second study says: A slight, non-significant increase in overlap was found for related mother-child pairs relative to unrelated pairs.

The chain carries TRBV6-1 and TRBJ2-7; 8 nucleotides match TRBD1. The sequenced sample consisted of blood. This clonotype was obtained from a boy between 10 and 17 years old in good health. In DNA, the CDR3 is TGTGCCAGCAGCTTGGACAGGGAATCCTACGAGCAGTACTTC. Translation: CASSLDRESYEQYF.